These T cell receptor beta chains were read from a single sample in a study of shared clonotypes between healthy human individuals. Clones were read by immunoSEQ multiplex PCR, and TCRdb kept only the in-frame ones, dropping some. The sample has about 2.5 million clones; 92% are singletons. Sequenced: naive CD4+ T cells from PBMCs. The receptor set was obtained from a man aged 18-30 years in good health. Some clones in this sample may be carry-over from other donors' samples. Both conserved end residues are part of each CDR3.

TRBV7-2 | CASSPFNQPQHF
TRBV11-1 | CASSYYSNTDTQYF
TRBV4-1 | CASSQVQYPGNTIYF
TRBV6-6 | CASSRGTNEKLFF
TRBV4-1 | CASSQHRTSGRAYNEQFF
TRBV7-3 | CASSLRQGAEAFF
TRBV7-2 | CASSRFAIGAGELFF
TRBV4-1 | CASSLDLSGNTIYF
TRBV14 | CASSHRLAGSTDTQYF
TRBV6-5 | CASSQRMFTDTQYF
TRBV4-3 | CASTSGGGTRGANVLTF
TRBV30 | CAWKWDWLFF
TRBV4-2 | CASSQGARGTNYGYTF
TRBV7-9 | CASSTTSRGTGNYGYTF
TRBV6-6 | CASRDRVVTDTQYF
TRBV7-2 | CASSSGLAHEQYF
TRBV9 | CASNSGSYNEQFF
TRBV30 | CAWSRGDGNTDTQYF
TRBV18 | CASGRGATNEKLFF
TRBV27 | CASRRLAGLGNEQFF
TRBV5-4 | CASSGAMGSSSYNEQFF
TRBV5-1 | CASSPGRPPYGYTF
TRBV5-1 | CASSLFTLAGEETQYF
TRBV5-1 | CASSSAGYYTF
TRBV4-1 | CASSQQGLASPLHF
TRBV5-4 | CASSSPSESGEQYF
TRBV28 | CAINGLALYNEQFF
TRBV18 | CASSPETGGYQPQHF
TRBV27 | CASRVPSGSIHEQYF
TRBV28 | CASSFAQYQETQYF
TRBV5-1 | CASSSSGPGQETQYF
TRBV28 | CASSFDRVNTEAFF
TRBV9 | CASSGPGQSNNEQFF
TRBV30 | CAWGSWSGVAGIHNEQFF
TRBV5-1 | CASTPVGTAFQETQYF
TRBV6-1 | CASGTGQGGYTF
TRBV19 | CASSGQGWTQETQYF